This T cell receptor beta chain originates from a study of blood T cell repertoires in COVID-19 (dated by TCRdb to about 2020). Background on the whole study: Collaborator samples came from the United States, Italy and Spain and covered acute and convalescent phases of COVID-19. A de-identified subject ID, COVID-19 status, age in years and sex were almost always included in the sample metadata. Subjects who had been exposed to COVID-19, were actively infected with it, or had recovered from it provided the deeply sampled blood TCRbeta repertoires that made up the dataset. Samples came from the ongoing ImmuneRACE study (first 160 participants) plus 1,254 subjects from 6 global collaborators. The material from the prospective study consisted of cDNA or gDNA derived from T cells, B-cell-depleted T cells, or PBMCs. Where available, HLA class I and class II types were taken from metadata supplied by the sample provider and were not determined by assay-based typing. The repertoires were released in a freely available public database intended as a resource for research on the immune response to SARS-CoV-2.

The collaborating institutions used their own protocols to collect whole blood in K2EDTA tubes. For TCRbeta analysis, collaborator samples were shipped as frozen whole blood, as isolated PBMCs, or as DNA extracted from either sample type. The germline V gene supplies CDR1 SGHTA and CDR2 FQGNSA. The CDR3 numbers 15 residues from cysteine through phenylalanine. Just CDR3 DNA is preserved here, 45 bases in frame from base 1. V and J are trimmed by 3 bases and 4 bases, and the gene matches miss 5 bases of the junction. General study outcomes and caveats: The quantity of clinical and demographic metadata differed by source and by participant and was supplied without curation.

The immunoSEQ Assay, a bias-controlled multiplex PCR, was used to amplify TCRbeta CDR3 regions from genomic DNA. The paper's processing steps were these. Within the assay, amplification of reference gene primers was used to estimate how many nucleated cells each sample contained. Sequence reads were collapsed and filtered to measure the absolute abundance of every unique TCRbeta CDR3 rearrangement. Productive Simpson clonality was computed per sample as the square root of Simpson's diversity index over productive rearrangements. In its TCRdb copy, this immuneACCESS table keeps in-frame sequences only and misses some clones. Where compared with another copy, unresolved V genes explain less than half of these, and the others have no known cause. The V and J calls and clone size were taken over from that table, and D and trimming were inferred from the DNA. The sample data list about 130,000 clones, and approximately 83% of these were observed just once. The ten biggest clones cover 3% of the sample.

Regarding this clone: The specificity of this receptor is unknown. Base qualities were left out, and no much larger clone turns up one base away.

The V and J genes are TRBV7-2 and TRBJ2-2, with 7 bases matching TRBD1. Sequences were obtained from peripheral blood. The origin of this receptor is a woman older than 75 with acute or convalescent COVID-19. Here is the DNA: TGTGCCAGCAGCTTGGGGGACAGCCTCACCGGGGAGCTGTTTTTT. Translated, it reads CASSLGDSLTGELFF.